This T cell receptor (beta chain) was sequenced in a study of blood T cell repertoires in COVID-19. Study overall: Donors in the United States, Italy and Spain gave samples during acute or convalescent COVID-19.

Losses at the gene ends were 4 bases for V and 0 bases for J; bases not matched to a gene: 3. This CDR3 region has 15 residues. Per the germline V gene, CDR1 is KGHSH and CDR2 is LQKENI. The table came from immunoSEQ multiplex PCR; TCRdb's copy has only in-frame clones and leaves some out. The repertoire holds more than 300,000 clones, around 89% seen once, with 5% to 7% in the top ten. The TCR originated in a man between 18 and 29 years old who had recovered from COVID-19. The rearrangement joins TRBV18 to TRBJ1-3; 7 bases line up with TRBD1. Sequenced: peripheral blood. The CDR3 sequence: CASSLRQGSGNTIYF. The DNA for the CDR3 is TGTGCCAGCTCACTCAGACAGGGCTCTGGAAACACCATATATTTT.